This TCR beta chain was recovered during a study of cytomegalovirus exposure and HLA in healthy donors. Study context: The early release's HLA-typed donors yielded 70 million to 85 million unique TCRs.

General study points: TCR association rates varied by HLA locus in a later analysis, with DRB1 highest and HLA-C lowest. Presence/absence analyses rested on an assumption that sequencing depth was roughly uniform across donors.

V lost 4 bases to trimming and J lost 10 bases; unmatched junction nucleotides: 4. CDR1 is MNHEY, CDR2 SMNVEV, per germline (reference sequence). There are 12 residues in the CDR3. The PCR made use of 60 Vbeta and 13 Jbeta primers. Profiling relied on immunoSEQ multiplex PCR, and the TCRdb table lists in-frame clones only, not all of them. Of about 130,000 clones detected, roughly 76% appear once; the ten largest clones hold 3% to 3.5%. Note on this clone: Its antigen is as yet unknown.

The rearrangement links TRBV27 to TRBJ2-1; 7 positions agree with TRBD1. The TCR originated in a woman aged 45-65 years in good health and CMV-seronegative. Sequenced sample: PBMCs. In nucleotides, the CDR3 is TGTGCCAGCAGTTCTTCAGGGGGAGAGCAGTTCTTC. Protein sequence: CASSSSGGEQFF.